These 7 T cell receptor beta chains share one sample of origin, sequenced in a study of liver allograft versus peripheral blood T cells. Study in general: Within transplanted livers, the T cell receptor repertoires were examined and compared against the repertoires present in the peripheral blood of liver transplant recipients.

TCRdb re-called the reads through MiXCR, storing one row per CDR3 protein. The sample has roughly 10,000 distinct CDR3 sequences, around 20% seen once. These receptors originate from a human patient who had a liver transplant. Some T cells may originate from the graft donor.

This clonotype was seen ten or more times. The rearrangement uses TRBV7-2 and TRBJ2-6, with a weak D call TRBD2 (6 bases). The CDR3 spans 16 residues. CDR1 is SGHTA and CDR2 is FQGNSA in the germline V gene. V lost 2 bases and J lost 0, with 8 bases in between. CDR3 sequence reads: CASSLQGLSGANVLTF. As DNA, the CDR3 is TGTGCCAGCAGCTTACAGGGACTCTCTGGGGCCAACGTCCTGACTTTC.

This chain uses TRBV20-1 with TRBJ1-1; TRBD1 matches at 7 bases. Trimming removed 2 bases from V and 4 bases from J; junction bases left unmatched: 4. The germline V gene encodes CDR1 DFQATT and CDR2 SNEGSKA (reference sequence). The CDR3 length is 13 residues. The CDR3 nucleotides read TGCAGTGCTAGACCCGACAGGGCCACTGAAGCTTTCTTT. Translated: CSARPDRATEAFF.

This clonotype is labeled as medium-sized. The chain is built from TRBV6-5 and TRBJ1-1; a weak D match, TRBD1 (5 bases). The germline V gene encodes CDR1 MNHEY and CDR2 SVGAGI. There are 15 residues in the CDR3. With 0 bases removed from V and 0 bases from J, the gap between germline ends came to 8 bases. The CDR3 loop is CASSYSGGLNTEAFF. In DNA form, the CDR3 reads TGTGCCAGCAGTTACTCGGGGGGGTTGAACACTGAAGCTTTCTTT.

This clonotype counts as medium-sized. The V call is TRBV19, the J call TRBJ1-5; D is unclear. V lost 1 base, J lost 3 bases, and 7 bases lay in between. CDR1 and CDR2 (germline): LNHDA, SQIVND (reference sequence). The CDR3 length is 14 residues. This CDR3 reads CASSIGGYNQPQHF. CDR3 in DNA: TGTGCCAGTAGTATAGGAGGGTACAATCAGCCCCAGCATTTT. Full variable domain (missing parts from reference TRBV19 and TRBJ1-5): DGGITQSPKYLFRKEGQNVTLSCEQNLNHDAMYWYRQDPGQGLRLIYYSQIVNDFQKGDIAEGYSVSREKKESFPLTVTSAQKNPTAFYLCASSIGGYNQPQHFGDGTRLSIL.

This clonotype was recorded many times. The J gene is TRBJ1-1, the V gene TRBV6-1, with D possibly being TRBD1 (6 bases). The germline gives CDR1 MNHNS, CDR2 SASEGT. This CDR3 has 15 residues. V was cut by 4 bases and J by 2 bases, with 14 bases left in between. As DNA, the CDR3 is TGTGCCAGCAGTGTTTCAGGGGTAGTAAACACTGAAGCTTTCTTT. Encoded protein: CASSVSGVVNTEAFF.

This clonotype was detected a few times. CDR3 DNA: TGTGCCTGGAGTCGACAGGGCTGGGGCACTGAAGCTTTCTTT. Its protein is CAWSRQGWGTEAFF. The chain combines TRBV30 with TRBJ1-1; 7 bases line up with TRBD1. Germline V gives CDR1 GTSNPN, CDR2 SVGIG (reference sequence). The CDR3 totals 14 residues. Trimming at V came to 2 bases and at J to 4 bases, leaving 7 bases not matched to a gene.

The sample holds many counts of this clonotype. The V and J genes are TRBV27 and TRBJ2-2, with a weak D call TRBD2 (5 bases). Between the trimmed V and J ends, which lost 7 bases and 1 base, there was a span of 10 bases. This CDR3 spans 14 amino acids. Germline CDR1 and CDR2: MNHEY and SMNVEV (reference sequence). The CDR3 is CASKFRENTGELFF. The CDR3 region has the DNA TGTGCCAGCAAATTCCGGGAGAACACCGGGGAGCTGTTTTTT.